This TCR beta chain was sequenced during a study of T cell responses to AZD1222 COVID-19 vaccine. Study-level findings and limits: Variant regions that are unmutated are reportedly the target of nearly half of spike-specific TCRs. Spike-specific TCR breadth and depth grew following two AZD1222 doses. Repertoire sampling happened only post peak T cell response.

Method: immunoSEQ multiplex PCR; TCRdb's copy keeps in-frame clones and lacks some. The sample records about 120,000 clones, around 90% being singletons. Germline V gene sequence: CDR1 KGHDR, CDR2 SFDVKD. The CDR3 is 13 residues long. J was trimmed by 5 bases and V by 6 bases; bases with no gene match: 1. Concerning this clone itself: Its antigen is not known.

The sequencing here drew on peripheral blood, taken 28 days after the second AZD1222 dose. This chain links TRBV24-1 with TRBJ2-3; the match to TRBD2 covers 10 bases. The clonotype was recovered from an adult who received the AZD1222 COVID-19 vaccine. In DNA, the CDR3 is TGTGCCACCAGTAGCGGGGGGGAAGATACGCAGTATTTT. Translated: CATSSGGEDTQYF.